This TCR beta chain is from a study of control samples from healthy donors and cancer patients. Assay: immunoSEQ multiplex PCR; the TCRdb copy retains only in-frame clones and omits some. The sample shows about 98,000 clones, about four fifths of them seen only once. This CDR3 is built from 17 residues. Germline CDR1 and CDR2: SGHDT and YYEEEE. Trimming removed 0 bases from V and 1 base from J, with 15 bases in between. This chain uses TRBV5-6 with TRBJ2-3; TRBD1 might be the D (6 bases). The TCR was taken from a man aged 60-69 years in good health. Source material: blood. For the CDR3, the DNA is TGTGCCAGCAGCTTGGGGTACTCAGGGGCGGGCACAGATACGCAGTATTTT. Protein product: CASSLGYSGAGTDTQYF.